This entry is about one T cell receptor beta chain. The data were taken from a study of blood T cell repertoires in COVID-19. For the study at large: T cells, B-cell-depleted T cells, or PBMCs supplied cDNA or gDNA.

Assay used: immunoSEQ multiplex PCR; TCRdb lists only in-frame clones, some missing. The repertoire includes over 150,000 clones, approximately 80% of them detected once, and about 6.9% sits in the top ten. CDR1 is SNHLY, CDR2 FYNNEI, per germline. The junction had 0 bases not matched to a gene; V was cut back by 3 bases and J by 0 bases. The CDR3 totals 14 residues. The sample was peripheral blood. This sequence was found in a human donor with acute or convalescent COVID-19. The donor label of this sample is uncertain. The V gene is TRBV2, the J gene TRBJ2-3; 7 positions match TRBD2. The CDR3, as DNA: TGTGCCAGCAGTGAGCGGGAGAGCACAGATACGCAGTATTTT. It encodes CASSERESTDTQYF.